These T cell receptor beta chains were read from a single sample in a study of cytomegalovirus exposure and HLA in healthy donors. TCRdb keeps only in-frame clones here, not all; method: immunoSEQ multiplex PCR. The sample has 95,000 to 100,000 clones, 76% seen once. Input material: PBMCs. The receptors originated from a man aged 35-49 years in good health and CMV-seronegative. Both conserved end residues are part of each CDR3. The D gene is left open where the match is weak. Rows may omit the clone size; those that give it use once, few, many or a size class.

DNA: TGTGCCAGCAGCAGAACTAGCGGATACACAGATACGCAGTATTTT
CDR3: CASSRTSGYTDTQYF
size: -
J: TRBJ2-3
length: 15
D: TRBD2
V: TRBV6-5

DNA: TGTGCCAGCAGCGTAGACTCGGGACAGGGAAGTTCACCCCTCCACTTT
CDR3: CASSVDSGQGSSPLHF
size: -
J: TRBJ1-6
length: 16
D: TRBD1
V: TRBV9

DNA: TGTGCCAGCAGCTCCGACAGGACCAACTACGAGCAGTACTTC
CDR3: CASSSDRTNYEQYF
size: -
J: TRBJ2-7
length: 14
D: -
V: TRBV7-9

DNA: TGTGCCAGCAGTGAACTGTCGACAGGGCTAACTGGAAACACCATATATTTT
CDR3: CASSELSTGLTGNTIYF
size: -
J: TRBJ1-3
length: 17
D: TRBD1
V: TRBV6-1

DNA: TGTGCCAGCAGTCTCTCCTCCTACGAGCAGTACTTC
CDR3: CASSLSSYEQYF
size: -
J: TRBJ2-7
length: 12
D: -
V: TRBV7-2

DNA: TGTGCCAGCAGTGTCACAGAGAATCAGCCCCAGCATTTT
CDR3: CASSVTENQPQHF
size: few
J: TRBJ1-5
length: 13
D: -
V: TRBV6-4

DNA: TGCGCCAGCAGCTGGAGACGCGGGGGAAACCTTCTAGCCAAAAACATTCAGTACTTC
CDR3: CASSWRRGGNLLAKNIQYF
size: -
J: TRBJ2-4
length: 19
D: TRBD2
V: TRBV5-1

DNA: TGTGCCAGCACAGAATTGGGACAAGCGAACACTGAAGCTTTCTTT
CDR3: CASTELGQANTEAFF
size: -
J: TRBJ1-1
length: 15
D: -
V: TRBV18

DNA: TGTGCCAGCAGCTTAGCGCTATGTGTAGGACTAGCGAACGATGAGCAGTTCTTC
CDR3: CASSLALCVGLANDEQFF
size: -
J: TRBJ2-1
length: 18
D: TRBD2
V: TRBV7-7

DNA: TGTGCCAGCAGCGCCGGGACAGCCCAAGAGACCCAGTACTTC
CDR3: CASSAGTAQETQYF
size: -
J: TRBJ2-5
length: 14
D: TRBD1
V: TRBV5-6

DNA: TGCGCCAGCAGCCAAGACCTAGCTACAGATACGCAGTATTTT
CDR3: CASSQDLATDTQYF
size: -
J: TRBJ2-3
length: 14
D: -
V: TRBV4-3

DNA: TGTGCCAGCACATATACTAGCGGGAACACCGGGGAGCTGTTTTTT
CDR3: CASTYTSGNTGELFF
size: -
J: TRBJ2-2
length: 15
D: TRBD2
V: TRBV27

DNA: TGTGCCAGTAGCCGGGACAGGAAAGTCTCTGGAAACACCATATATTTT
CDR3: CASSRDRKVSGNTIYF
size: -
J: TRBJ1-3
length: 16
D: TRBD1
V: TRBV19

DNA: TGTGCCAGCAGTCCCTGGACGGGGGGGGATCAGCCCCAGCATTTT
CDR3: CASSPWTGGDQPQHF
size: -
J: TRBJ1-5
length: 15
D: -
V: TRBV28

DNA: TGTGCCAGCAGAGCAGGGTTCGTGAATTCACCCCTCCACTTT
CDR3: CASRAGFVNSPLHF
size: -
J: TRBJ1-6
length: 14
D: -
V: TRBV27

DNA: TGCGCCAGCGCGGGAGGAGGGTCTGAGAACACTGAAGCTTTCTTT
CDR3: CASAGGGSENTEAFF
size: once
J: TRBJ1-1
length: 15
D: -
V: TRBV5-1

DNA: TGTGCCACTCGCCACCCCAGTGTAGCGGGACTTGGGGACACCGGGGAGCTGTTTTTT
CDR3: CATRHPSVAGLGDTGELFF
size: -
J: TRBJ2-2
length: 19
D: TRBD2
V: TRBV2

DNA: TGTGCCAGCAGCGAGGGCAGCCCCGACTCCTATGGCTACACCTTC
CDR3: CASSEGSPDSYGYTF
size: -
J: TRBJ1-2
length: 15
D: -
V: TRBV7-2

DNA: TGTGCCAGCAGTCACACCGGGACAGGGGATCACGAGCAGTACTTC
CDR3: CASSHTGTGDHEQYF
size: -
J: TRBJ2-7
length: 15
D: TRBD1
V: TRBV6-1

DNA: TGTGCCAGCAGCTTGAGCGGCAACCAAGAGACCCAGTACTTC
CDR3: CASSLSGNQETQYF
size: -
J: TRBJ2-5
length: 14
D: -
V: TRBV11-3

DNA: TGTGCCAGCGGCCTAAGGACAGGGACCCGGGAGACCCAGTACTTC
CDR3: CASGLRTGTRETQYF
size: -
J: TRBJ2-5
length: 15
D: TRBD1
V: TRBV9

DNA: TGTGCCAGCAGCTCCTTTTTCGGGACCTACAATGAGCAGTTCTTC
CDR3: CASSSFFGTYNEQFF
size: -
J: TRBJ2-1
length: 15
D: -
V: TRBV13

DNA: TGTGCCAGCAGTTTAGTGACAGGGGGGAACACTGAAGCTTTCTTT
CDR3: CASSLVTGGNTEAFF
size: -
J: TRBJ1-1
length: 15
D: TRBD1
V: TRBV27

DNA: TGTGCCAGCAGCTCCCCTACTAGCGTCAATGAGCAGTTCTTC
CDR3: CASSSPTSVNEQFF
size: -
J: TRBJ2-1
length: 14
D: TRBD2
V: TRBV7-9

DNA: TGTGCCATCAGAGGACTAGCGCCGGATGAGCAGTTCTTC
CDR3: CAIRGLAPDEQFF
size: few
J: TRBJ2-1
length: 13
D: TRBD2
V: TRBV10-3

DNA: TGTGCCTCTGACCGAGGTTATAATTCACCCCTCCACTTT
CDR3: CASDRGYNSPLHF
size: -
J: TRBJ1-6
length: 13
D: -
V: TRBV30

DNA: TGTGCCAGCAGTTTGGGGCGGGGGGGCCTCGGCTACGAGCAGTACTTC
CDR3: CASSLGRGGLGYEQYF
size: -
J: TRBJ2-7
length: 16
D: TRBD2
V: TRBV27

DNA: TGTGCCAGCAGCTACCAACAGGGGGCGCTTGCCGGAAACACCATATATTTT
CDR3: CASSYQQGALAGNTIYF
size: -
J: TRBJ1-3
length: 17
D: TRBD1
V: TRBV7-2

DNA: TGCAGCGTCGCTATTGGGACTAGCGGAGCATACGAGCAGTACTTC
CDR3: CSVAIGTSGAYEQYF
size: -
J: TRBJ2-7
length: 15
D: TRBD2
V: TRBV29-1

DNA: TGTGCCAGCAGCGCCGTGAGTCTATCTGGAGAGACCCAGTACTTC
CDR3: CASSAVSLSGETQYF
size: -
J: TRBJ2-5
length: 15
D: -
V: TRBV7-9

DNA: TGTGCCAGTCGGGACAGGGGGTTTTACGAGCAGTACTTC
CDR3: CASRDRGFYEQYF
size: few
J: TRBJ2-7
length: 13
D: TRBD1
V: TRBV19

DNA: TGTGCCAGCAGTGTGGTGGCCACCGGGGAGCTGTTTTTT
CDR3: CASSVVATGELFF
size: -
J: TRBJ2-2
length: 13
D: -
V: TRBV2

DNA: TGTGCCAGCAGCCCGGGACAGGGAAGGTCCACTGAAGCTTTCTTT
CDR3: CASSPGQGRSTEAFF
size: -
J: TRBJ1-1
length: 15
D: TRBD1
V: TRBV7-9

DNA: TGTGCCAGTAAACTCGGACAGGGGTCCTACAATGAGCAGTTCTTC
CDR3: CASKLGQGSYNEQFF
size: -
J: TRBJ2-1
length: 15
D: TRBD1
V: TRBV19

DNA: TGTGCCAGCAGCGTAGTGAGTAGCGGGAACTCCTACAATGAGCAGTTCTTC
CDR3: CASSVVSSGNSYNEQFF
size: few
J: TRBJ2-1
length: 17
D: TRBD2
V: TRBV9

DNA: TGTGCCAGCAGCTCTTGGAGGTCGTCTAGCGGGGCCAATCGGGAGACCCAGTACTTC
CDR3: CASSSWRSSSGANRETQYF
size: -
J: TRBJ2-5
length: 19
D: TRBD2
V: TRBV9

DNA: TGTGCCAGCAGCTTAGTCGGGGACACGCACTCTGGAAGCACCATATATTTT
CDR3: CASSLVGDTHSGSTIYF
size: -
J: TRBJ1-3
length: 17
D: -
V: TRBV11-2

DNA: TGTGCCAGCAGCTTCTTGGGCGATACGCAGTATTTT
CDR3: CASSFLGDTQYF
size: -
J: TRBJ2-3
length: 12
D: -
V: TRBV7-2

DNA: TGCGCCAGCAGCCAAGATGGGAGAAGCGGGGACCAAGAGACCCAGTACTTC
CDR3: CASSQDGRSGDQETQYF
size: -
J: TRBJ2-5
length: 17
D: TRBD2
V: TRBV4-3

DNA: TGTGCCTGGAGTGTCGGGGGTGTGATCTACGGCTACACCTTC
CDR3: CAWSVGGVIYGYTF
size: -
J: TRBJ1-2
length: 14
D: -
V: TRBV30

DNA: TGTGCCAGTAGTATTTCGGGGTGGAACACCGGGGAGCTGTTTTTT
CDR3: CASSISGWNTGELFF
size: -
J: TRBJ2-2
length: 15
D: -
V: TRBV19

DNA: TGTGCCAGCAGCTTGGGGCTAGCTTCAGCCCACGAGCAGTACTTC
CDR3: CASSLGLASAHEQYF
size: few
J: TRBJ2-7
length: 15
D: -
V: TRBV5-8

DNA: TGTGCCAGCAGCCAAGAGCGGCGGGGGGGAGTAGATACGCAGTATTTT
CDR3: CASSQERRGGVDTQYF
size: -
J: TRBJ2-3
length: 16
D: TRBD2
V: TRBV4-2

DNA: TGCGCCAGCAGGACAGGGGGCACAGATACGCAGTATTTT
CDR3: CASRTGGTDTQYF
size: -
J: TRBJ2-3
length: 13
D: TRBD1
V: TRBV5-1

DNA: TGTGCCAGTAGTATAGTCTACGGGACAGGGGGCGGAGGGCAGTACTTC
CDR3: CASSIVYGTGGGGQYF
size: -
J: TRBJ2-7
length: 16
D: TRBD1
V: TRBV19

DNA: TGTGCCAGCAGGATGGGACAGCCCTACGAGCAGTACTTC
CDR3: CASRMGQPYEQYF
size: -
J: TRBJ2-7
length: 13
D: TRBD1
V: TRBV2

DNA: TGTGCCAGCAGTGAGGGACATCTCTACGAGCAGTACTTC
CDR3: CASSEGHLYEQYF
size: -
J: TRBJ2-7
length: 13
D: -
V: TRBV2

DNA: TGTGCCAGCAGCTTGGGACTAGCGGAGGCCTACGAGCAGTACTTC
CDR3: CASSLGLAEAYEQYF
size: -
J: TRBJ2-7
length: 15
D: TRBD2
V: TRBV5-4

DNA: TGTGCCATCAGTGAGTCGAAGGGGGAGAATGAGCAGTTCTTC
CDR3: CAISESKGENEQFF
size: -
J: TRBJ2-1
length: 14
D: -
V: TRBV10-3

DNA: TGCGCCAGCAGCCAAGATCAGGCGGGAGGGAGCACAGATACGCAGTATTTT
CDR3: CASSQDQAGGSTDTQYF
size: once
J: TRBJ2-3
length: 17
D: TRBD2
V: TRBV4-3

DNA: TGTGCCAGCAGCTTCGGGACTGGAGGCGAGCAGTACTTC
CDR3: CASSFGTGGEQYF
size: -
J: TRBJ2-7
length: 13
D: -
V: TRBV6-1

DNA: TGTGCCAGCAGCTTATGGCACCGAGGAGCTTCTGGCACCTTC
CDR3: CASSLWHRGASGTF
size: -
J: TRBJ1-2
length: 14
D: -
V: TRBV7-7